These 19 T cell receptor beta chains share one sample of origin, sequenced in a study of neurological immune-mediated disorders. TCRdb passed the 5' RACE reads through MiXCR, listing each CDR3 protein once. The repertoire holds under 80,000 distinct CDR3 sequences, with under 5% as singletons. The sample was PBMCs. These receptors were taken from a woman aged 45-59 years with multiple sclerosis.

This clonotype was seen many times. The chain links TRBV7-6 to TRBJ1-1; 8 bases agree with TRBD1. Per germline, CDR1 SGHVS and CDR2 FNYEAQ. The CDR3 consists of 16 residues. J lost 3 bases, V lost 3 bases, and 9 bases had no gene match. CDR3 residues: CASSLGQGATYTEAFF. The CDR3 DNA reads TGTGCCAGCAGCTTGGGTCAGGGGGCAACGTACACTGAAGCTTTCTTT.

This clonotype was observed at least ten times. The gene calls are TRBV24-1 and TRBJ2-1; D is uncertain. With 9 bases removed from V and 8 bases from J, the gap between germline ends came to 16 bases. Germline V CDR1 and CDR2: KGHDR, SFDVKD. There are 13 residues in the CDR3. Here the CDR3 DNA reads TGTGCCACCGCCAGCACTCGGATGGATGAGCAGTTCTTC. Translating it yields CATASTRMDEQFF.

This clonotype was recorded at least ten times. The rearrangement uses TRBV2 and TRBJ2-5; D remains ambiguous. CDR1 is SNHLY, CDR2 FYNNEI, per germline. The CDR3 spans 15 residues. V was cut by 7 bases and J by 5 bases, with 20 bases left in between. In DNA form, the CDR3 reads TGTGCCAGCACCCAAATAGCTGGGATTTACGAGACCCAGTACTTC. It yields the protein CASTQIAGIYETQYF.

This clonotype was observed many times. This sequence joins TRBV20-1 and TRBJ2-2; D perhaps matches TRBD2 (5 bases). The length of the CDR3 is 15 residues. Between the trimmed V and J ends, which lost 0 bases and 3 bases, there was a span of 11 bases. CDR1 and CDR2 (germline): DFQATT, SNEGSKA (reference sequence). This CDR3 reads CSARDGGRDTGELFF. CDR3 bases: TGCAGTGCTAGAGATGGTGGGCGGGACACCGGGGAGCTGTTTTTT.

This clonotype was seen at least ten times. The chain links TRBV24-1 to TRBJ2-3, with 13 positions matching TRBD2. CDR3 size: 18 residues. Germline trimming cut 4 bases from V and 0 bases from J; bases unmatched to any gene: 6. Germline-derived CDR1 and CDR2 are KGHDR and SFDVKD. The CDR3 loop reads CATSDWTSGGLSTDTQYF. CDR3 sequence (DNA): TGTGCCACCAGTGACTGGACTAGCGGGGGCCTTAGCACAGATACGCAGTATTTT.

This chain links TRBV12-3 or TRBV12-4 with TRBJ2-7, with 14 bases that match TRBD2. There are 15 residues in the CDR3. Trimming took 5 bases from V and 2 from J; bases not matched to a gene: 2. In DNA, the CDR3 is TGTGCCAGCAGTCGGACTAGCGGGGGGCCCTACGAGCAGTACTTC. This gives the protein CASSRTSGGPYEQYF.

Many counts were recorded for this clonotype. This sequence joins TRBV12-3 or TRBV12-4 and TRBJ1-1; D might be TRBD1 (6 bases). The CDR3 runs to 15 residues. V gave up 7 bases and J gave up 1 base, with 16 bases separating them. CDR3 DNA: TGTGCCAGCACCGGGGGGCACGGACAGAACACTGAAGCTTTCTTT. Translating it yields CASTGGHGQNTEAFF.

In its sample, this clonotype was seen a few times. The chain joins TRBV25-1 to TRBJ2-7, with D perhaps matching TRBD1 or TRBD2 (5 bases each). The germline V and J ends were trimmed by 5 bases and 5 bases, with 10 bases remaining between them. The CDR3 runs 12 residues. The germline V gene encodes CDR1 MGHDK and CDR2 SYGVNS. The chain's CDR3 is CASSRRGHEQYF. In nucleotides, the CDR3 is TGTGCCAGCAGTCGAAGGGGACACGAGCAGTACTTC.

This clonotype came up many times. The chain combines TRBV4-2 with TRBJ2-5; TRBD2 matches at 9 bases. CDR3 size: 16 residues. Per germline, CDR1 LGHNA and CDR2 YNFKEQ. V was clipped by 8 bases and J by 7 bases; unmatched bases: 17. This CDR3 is CASALDSGGLIGTQYF. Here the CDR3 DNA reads TGTGCCAGCGCGTTGGACAGCGGGGGGCTGATAGGGACCCAGTACTTC.

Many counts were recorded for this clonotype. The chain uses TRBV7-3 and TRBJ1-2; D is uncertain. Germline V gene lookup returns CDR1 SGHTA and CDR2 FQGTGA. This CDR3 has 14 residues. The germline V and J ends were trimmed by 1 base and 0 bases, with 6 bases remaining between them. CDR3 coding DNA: TGTGCCAGCAGCTTAAACCGTGCTAACTATGGCTACACCTTC. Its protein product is CASSLNRANYGYTF.

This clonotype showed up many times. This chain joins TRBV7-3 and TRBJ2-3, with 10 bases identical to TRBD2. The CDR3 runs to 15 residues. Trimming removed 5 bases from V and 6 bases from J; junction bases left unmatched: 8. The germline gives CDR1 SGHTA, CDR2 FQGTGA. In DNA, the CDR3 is TGTGCCAGCAGCGTAAGGGGACTAGCGCCCGATACGCAGTATTTT. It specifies CASSVRGLAPDTQYF.

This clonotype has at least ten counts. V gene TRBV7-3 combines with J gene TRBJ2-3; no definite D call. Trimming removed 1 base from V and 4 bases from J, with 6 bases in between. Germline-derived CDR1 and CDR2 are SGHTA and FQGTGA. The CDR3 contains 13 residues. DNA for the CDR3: TGTGCCAGCAGCTTAAGCGACGCAGATACGCAGTATTTT. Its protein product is CASSLSDADTQYF.

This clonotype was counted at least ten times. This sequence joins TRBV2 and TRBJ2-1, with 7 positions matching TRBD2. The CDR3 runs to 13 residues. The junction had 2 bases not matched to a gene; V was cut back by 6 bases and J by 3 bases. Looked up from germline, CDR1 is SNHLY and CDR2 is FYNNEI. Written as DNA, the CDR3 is TGTGCCAGCAGGGTAGCGGGCTACAATGAGCAGTTCTTC. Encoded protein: CASRVAGYNEQFF.

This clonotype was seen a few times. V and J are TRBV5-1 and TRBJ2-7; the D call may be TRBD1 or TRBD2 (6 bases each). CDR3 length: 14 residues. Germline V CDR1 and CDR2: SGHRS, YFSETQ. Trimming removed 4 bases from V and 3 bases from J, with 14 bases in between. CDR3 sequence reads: CASSPEGVGYEQYV. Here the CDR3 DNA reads TGCGCCAGCAGCCCGGAGGGGGTGGGCTACGAGCAGTACGTC.

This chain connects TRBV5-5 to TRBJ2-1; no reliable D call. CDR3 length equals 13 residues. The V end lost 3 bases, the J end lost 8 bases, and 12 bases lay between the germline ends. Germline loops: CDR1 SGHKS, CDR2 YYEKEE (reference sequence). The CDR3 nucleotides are TGTGCCAGCAGCTCTGGCACGGGCGATGAGCAGTTCTTC. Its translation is CASSSGTGDEQFF.

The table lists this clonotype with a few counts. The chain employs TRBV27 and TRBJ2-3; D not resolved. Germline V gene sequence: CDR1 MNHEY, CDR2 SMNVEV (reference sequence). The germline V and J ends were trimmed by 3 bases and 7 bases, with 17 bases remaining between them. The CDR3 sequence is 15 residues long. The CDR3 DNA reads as TGTGCCAGCAGTTTCGAGGCCAGTAGGTACTATACGCAGTATTTT. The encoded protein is CASSFEASRYYTQYF.

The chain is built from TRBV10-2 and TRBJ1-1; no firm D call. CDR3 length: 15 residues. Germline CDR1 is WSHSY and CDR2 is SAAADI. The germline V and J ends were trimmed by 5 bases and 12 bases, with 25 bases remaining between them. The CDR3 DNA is TGCGCCAGCAGTAAGGCGGCTCTCTGCGCAACTGTGTCTTTCTTT. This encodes CASSKAALCATVSFF.

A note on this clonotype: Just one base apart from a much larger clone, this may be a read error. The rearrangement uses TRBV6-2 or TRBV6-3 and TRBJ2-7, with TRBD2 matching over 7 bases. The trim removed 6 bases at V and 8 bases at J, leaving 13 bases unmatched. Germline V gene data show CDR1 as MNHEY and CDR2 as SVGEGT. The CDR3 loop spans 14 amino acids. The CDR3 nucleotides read TGTGCCAGCAGCCGAAGCGGGGCGGAGGACAAGCAGTACGTC. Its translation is CASSRSGAEDKQYV.

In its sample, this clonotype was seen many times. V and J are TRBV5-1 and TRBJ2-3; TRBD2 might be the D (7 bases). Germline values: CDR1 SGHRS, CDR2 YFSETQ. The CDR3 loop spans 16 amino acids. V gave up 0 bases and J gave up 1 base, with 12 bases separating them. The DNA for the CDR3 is TGCGCCAGCAGCTTGGTCGGCGGGGGCCGCACAGATACGCAGTATTTT. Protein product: CASSLVGGGRTDTQYF.